Following are 25 T cell receptor beta chains from one sample sequenced in a study of prognosis after radiotherapy for stage I lung cancer. Two rounds of multiplex PCR amplified TCR beta CDR3 from genomic DNA. Amplification during the initial PCR round employed primers specific to each TRBV and TRBJ gene. TCRdb recomputed calls from the multiplex PCR reads with MiXCR, one row per CDR3 protein. The sample holds roughly 23,000 distinct CDR3 sequences; 43% are singletons and the top ten take roughly a third. Source: PBMCs, taken before or after stereotactic body radiation therapy (not recorded which). These receptors came from a donor over 45 with non-small cell lung cancer.

DNA for the CDR3: TGTGCCAGCTCGGACAGGAACTATGGCTACACCTTC. It yields the protein CASSDRNYGYTF. This sequence joins TRBV6-2 or TRBV6-3 and TRBJ1-2; 7 nucleotides align to TRBD1. The V gene's germline CDR1 is MNHEY and CDR2 SVGEGT. CDR3 length equals 12 residues. V dropped 8 bases and J dropped 2; count of bases not matched to a gene: 2.

Regarding this clonotype: It may be a read error: a sequence one base away is much more abundant. The genes are TRBV9 and TRBJ2-1, with D perhaps given as TRBD1 or TRBD2 (5 bases each). Germline V gene lookup returns CDR1 SGDLS and CDR2 YYNGEE. V was shortened by 4 bases and J by 7 bases, with 12 bases between the two germline ends. The CDR3 sequence is 13 residues long. The CDR3 spells CASSPGTENEQFF. CDR3 bases: TGTGCCAGCAGCCCAGGGACGGAAAATGAGCAGTTCTTC.

In this sample, this clonotype turned up many times. The rearrangement joins TRBV9 to TRBJ1-6; possible D gene TRBD1, 6 bases. The CDR3 has 16 residues. Trimming shortened V by 0 bases and J by 7 bases, and 14 bases separated the two germline ends. CDR1 is SGDLS, CDR2 YYNGEE, per germline. CDR3 bases: TGTGCCAGCAGCGTAGGGGGGACGAGGGGGAATTCACCCCTCCACTTT. Protein product: CASSVGGTRGNSPLHF.

This clonotype has only one observation. Only one base separates this from a far larger clonotype, so it likely reflects a read error. The genes are TRBV6-8 and TRBJ2-2; D tentatively reads TRBD1 or TRBD2 (5 bases each). CDR1 MNHGY and CDR2 SAAAGT come from the germline V gene. The CDR3 loop spans 16 amino acids. Here the CDR3 reads CASSKTGAGNTGELLF. The CDR3 DNA follows: TGTGCCAGCAGCAAAACAGGAGCCGGGAACACCGGGGAGCTGCTTTTT.

This clonotype showed up just once. The V and J genes are TRBV20-1 and TRBJ1-6, with D uncertain. Trimming removed 3 bases from V and 8 bases from J, with 17 bases in between. Germline V gene lookup returns CDR1 DFQATT and CDR2 SNEGSKA (reference sequence). This CDR3 region has 15 residues. The DNA of the CDR3 is TGCAGTGCTAGCTTCCCTCCCGCCCTAGATTCACCCCTCCACTTT. It specifies CSASFPPALDSPLHF.

This clonotype was seen repeatedly, ten times or more. V gene TRBV6-2 or TRBV6-3 combines with J gene TRBJ2-3; TRBD2 might be the D (5 bases). CDR3 length: 15 amino acids. CDR1 and CDR2 (germline): MNHEY, SVGEGT. With 2 bases removed from V and 4 bases from J, the gap between germline ends came to 13 bases. Here the CDR3 DNA reads TGTGCCAGCAGTTACGATGGGGAGCTGGCAGATACGCAGTATTTT. Translated, it gives CASSYDGELADTQYF.

This clonotype was counted many times. This sequence may be a read error, since a much larger clone differs from it by one base. The CDR3 DNA follows: TGTGCCAGCAGTGACGGGGAGCGATTAAATTTGGGCAATCAGCCCCAGCATTTT. It codes for CASSDGERLNLGNQPQHF. This rearrangement joins TRBV6-1 to TRBJ1-5, with unresolved D. Germline V gene sequence: CDR1 MNHNS, CDR2 SASEGT. With 3 bases removed from V and 2 bases from J, the gap between germline ends came to 20 bases. This CDR3 contains 18 residues.

In this sample, this clonotype turned up many times. The chain combines TRBV7-9 with TRBJ1-1, with TRBD1 matching over 8 bases. From germline, CDR1 is SEHNR and CDR2 FQNEAQ (reference sequence). Unmatched junction bases numbered 8, after V lost 5 bases and J lost 6 bases. The CDR3 consists of 14 residues. The CDR3 coding sequence is TGTGCCAGCAGCCTGACAGGGGCGAGTTCTGAAGCTTTCTTT. As protein: CASSLTGASSEAFF.

A word on this clonotype: Here the CDR3 omits its conserved ending phenylalanine or tryptophan, so a read error is the likely source. The V and J genes are TRBV6-4 and TRBJ1-2, with D hard to call. V was trimmed by 8 bases and J by 5 bases, leaving 9 bases between them. The germline V gene encodes CDR1 MRHNA and CDR2 SNTAGT. The CDR3 is 11 residues long. The CDR3 reads CASLRHYGYTL. CDR3 DNA sequence: TGTGCCAGCCTAAGACATTATGGCTACACCCTC.

The chain couples TRBV11-2 to TRBJ2-2, with a tentative D call TRBD1 (6 bases). The length of the CDR3 is 15 residues. V lost 2 bases, J lost 2 bases, and 9 bases lay in between. The germline V gene has CDR1 SGHAT and CDR2 FQNNGV. CDR3: CASSLRTDNTGELFF. CDR3 bases: TGTGCCAGCAGCTTACGGACAGATAACACCGGGGAGCTGTTTTTT. Using reference TRBV11-2 and TRBJ2-2 for the parts outside the CDR3, the full variable domain is EAGVAQSPRYKIIEKRQSVAFWCNPISGHATLYWYQQILGQGPKLLIQFQNNGVVDDSQLPKDRFSAERLKGVDSTLKIQPAKLEDSAVYLCASSLRTDNTGELFFGEGSRLTVL.

This clonotype was observed at least ten times. V is TRBV10-3 and J is TRBJ2-7, with 7 bases identical to TRBD2. V shed 7 bases, J shed 0 bases, and the junction held 3 bases outside the gene matches. The CDR3 sequence is 13 residues long. Germline V lookup: CDR1 ENHRY, CDR2 SYGVKD. CDR3 region: CAIKSSGSYEQYF. For the CDR3, the DNA is TGTGCCATCAAGTCTAGCGGCTCCTACGAGCAGTACTTC.

With respect to this clonotype: A read error may explain this, as a much larger clone is one base away. The CDR3 nucleotides are TGCAGAGTTGAGGGAGTCGGCAGAAGACTGTTTTTT. Translating gives CRVEGVGRRLFF. This chain uses TRBV29-1 with TRBJ1-4; D call uncertain. Germline V gives CDR1 SQVTM, CDR2 ANQGSEA. This CDR3 spans 12 amino acids. Full variable domain (remainder filled in from reference TRBV29-1 and TRBJ1-4): SAVISQKPSRDICQRGTSLTIQCQVDSQVTMMFWYRQQPGQSLTLIATANQGSEATYESGFVIDKFPISRPNLTFSTLTVSNMSPEDSSIYLCRVEGVGRRLFFGSGTQLSVL.

To note about this clonotype: With only one base between it and a far larger clone, this is likely a read error. The DNA for the CDR3 is TGTTCCAGCAGTGACTCGATACTAGCCTTCAATGAGCAGTTCTTC. Encoded protein: CSSSDSILAFNEQFF. The chain recombines TRBV6-2 or TRBV6-3 with TRBJ2-1; D is perhaps TRBD2 (6 bases). Germline CDR1 MNHEY, CDR2 SVGEGT. The CDR3 is 15 amino acids.

Of note for this clonotype: An end of the junction does not agree with germline; a read error may underlie this. J is TRBJ2-3 and V is TRBV6-4, with a possible D match to TRBD2 (5 bases). Germline V lookup: CDR1 MRHNA, CDR2 SNTAGT. CDR3 size: 15 residues. CDR3 residues: CARSDSGGYTDTQYF. CDR3 DNA: TGTGCCAGAAGTGACTCGGGCGGGTACACAGATACGCAGTATTTT.

This clonotype has only a few counts. The gene calls are TRBV20-1 and TRBJ2-5; possibly TRBD2 for D (6 bases). The length of the CDR3 is 14 residues. Trimming shortened V by 8 bases and J by 5 bases, and 21 bases separated the two germline ends. Per the germline V gene, CDR1 is DFQATT and CDR2 is SNEGSKA (reference sequence). The CDR3 sequence: CSSWTGVLPETQYF. DNA of the CDR3: TGCAGTTCTTGGACGGGAGTCCTCCCGGAGACCCAGTACTTC.

This clonotype was detected many times. V is TRBV4-2 and J is TRBJ2-1; 10 bases map to TRBD2. There are 17 residues in the CDR3. The J segment lost 3 bases and the V segment lost 2 bases, leaving 7 bases of the junction unmatched. Germline CDR1 and CDR2: LGHNA and YNFKEQ. CDR3 amino acids: CASSQRGSGRGYNEQFF. DNA for the CDR3: TGTGCCAGCAGCCAAAGGGGGAGCGGGAGGGGCTACAATGAGCAGTTCTTC.

About this clonotype: A single base is all that separates this from a far larger clone, so a read error is likely. This chain connects TRBV6-5 to TRBJ2-3; TRBD2 matches at 13 bases. The CDR3 runs to 15 residues. Germline-derived CDR1 and CDR2 are MNHEY and SVGAGI. Here the CDR3 reads CASSRTSGSTDKQYF. DNA of the CDR3: TGTGCCAGCAGCCGGACTAGCGGGAGCACAGATAAGCAGTATTTT.

The table lists this clonotype with a count of one. This sequence joins TRBV7-9 and TRBJ2-1, with unresolved D. CDR1 and CDR2 from the germline V gene are SEHNR and FQNEAQ (reference sequence). The CDR3 totals 14 residues. Between the trimmed V and J ends, which lost 4 bases and 0 bases, there was a span of 7 bases. The CDR3, as DNA: TGTGCCAGCAGCTGGGATCCCTCCTACAATGAGCAGTTCTTC. Residues: CASSWDPSYNEQFF.

The V and J genes are TRBV12-3 or TRBV12-4 and TRBJ2-7; D is unclear. V dropped 2 bases and J dropped 5 bases, with 7 bases sitting between them. The CDR3 loop spans 12 amino acids. The chain's CDR3 is CASSLLANEQYF. The CDR3 DNA is TGTGCCAGCAGTTTACTGGCTAACGAGCAGTACTTC.

This chain connects TRBV20-1 to TRBJ2-7, with D perhaps TRBD1 or TRBD2 (5 bases each). The CDR3 has 13 amino acids. Trimming took off 6 bases at V and 4 bases at J, with 16 bases between the two ends. Germline CDR1 DFQATT, CDR2 SNEGSKA (reference sequence). The CDR3 sequence is CSAHPWGSYEQYF. The DNA for the CDR3 is TGCAGTGCCCATCCGTGGGGGTCATACGAGCAGTACTTC.

V gene TRBV20-1 combines with J gene TRBJ2-2; D not resolved. Trimming left V 8 bases short and J 5 bases short, with 15 bases between. This CDR3 is 13 amino acids long. Germline V gives CDR1 DFQATT, CDR2 SNEGSKA (reference sequence). CDR3 in DNA: TGCAGTTCTATAGATGAAGTTACCGGGGAGCTGTTTTTT. Translating gives CSSIDEVTGELFF.

This clonotype is classed as medium-sized. Written as DNA, the CDR3 is TGTGCCAGCAGCGTCGGGTTAGCTGGCTATGGCTACACCTTC. Protein sequence: CASSVGLAGYGYTF. This chain uses TRBV11-2 with TRBJ1-2; D gene unclear. The CDR3 runs 14 residues. From germline, CDR1 is SGHAT and CDR2 FQNNGV. With 5 bases removed from V and 4 bases from J, the gap between germline ends came to 14 bases. The full variable domain, its missing parts supplied by reference TRBV11-2 and TRBJ1-2, is EAGVAQSPRYKIIEKRQSVAFWCNPISGHATLYWYQQILGQGPKLLIQFQNNGVVDDSQLPKDRFSAERLKGVDSTLKIQPAKLEDSAVYLCASSVGLAGYGYTFGSGTRLTVV.

On this clonotype itself: A far more abundant clone sits one base away, making this likely a read error. The rearrangement links TRBV25-1 to TRBJ2-4; maybe TRBD1 (6 bases). Near its end, the DNA agrees better with TRBJ2-1, so the J call may be wrong. The CDR3 loop spans 15 amino acids. The germline V gene has CDR1 MGHDK and CDR2 SYGVNS. The CDR3 loop reads CASSEAGAGRNDQFF. CDR3 DNA: TGTGCCAGCAGTGAAGCAGGGGCTGGACGCAATGATCAGTTCTTC.

This clonotype was seen many times. This chain connects TRBV20-1 to TRBJ2-7, with D perhaps being TRBD1 or TRBD2 (5 bases each). Germline lookup yields CDR1 DFQATT and CDR2 SNEGSKA (reference sequence). The CDR3 has 12 residues. Written as DNA, the CDR3 is TGCAGCGCCTTCGGGACCGCCTACGAGCAGTACTTC. This translates into CSAFGTAYEQYF.

This clonotype was seen ten or more times. This chain connects TRBV29-1 to TRBJ2-3, with D maybe TRBD1 (6 bases). Germline CDR1 and CDR2: SQVTM and ANQGSEA. Trimming shortened V by 4 bases and J by 6 bases, and 11 bases separated the two germline ends. The length of the CDR3 is 12 residues. CDR3 region: CSVVGAWDTQYF. The DNA of the CDR3 is TGCAGCGTTGTGGGGGCCTGGGATACGCAGTATTTT.